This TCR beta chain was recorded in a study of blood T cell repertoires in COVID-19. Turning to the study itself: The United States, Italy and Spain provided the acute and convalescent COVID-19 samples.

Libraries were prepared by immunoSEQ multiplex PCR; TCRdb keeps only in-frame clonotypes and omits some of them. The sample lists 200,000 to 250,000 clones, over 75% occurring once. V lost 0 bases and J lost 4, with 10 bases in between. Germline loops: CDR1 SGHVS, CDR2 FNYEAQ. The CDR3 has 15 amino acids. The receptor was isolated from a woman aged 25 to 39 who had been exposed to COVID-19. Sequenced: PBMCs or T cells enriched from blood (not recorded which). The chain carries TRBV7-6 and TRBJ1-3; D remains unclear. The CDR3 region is CASSLAPLGGNTIYF. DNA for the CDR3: TGTGCCAGCAGCTTAGCGCCCTTGGGCGGAAACACCATATATTTT.